The present entry profiles one T cell receptor (beta chain) with its context. Its antigen has not been determined. No base qualities exist here, and no much larger clone lies one base off it. Library construction relied on 5' RACE. TCRdb records Illumina MiSeq as the sequencer. The raw public reads went through TCRdb reprocessing: fastp at Q25, MiXCR clone calling, in-frame beta chains kept. Every distinct CDR3 protein forms one entry, paired with its most common genes and DNA. For this sample the table gives about 53,000 distinct CDR3 sequences, of which approximately 14% were detected only once. The ten largest clones capture roughly 15% of the sample. This sample is part of a study of T cells of healthy individuals (dated by TCRdb to 2016 to 2018). The clonotype was recovered from a human donor in good health.

CDR3 region: CASSRRGEQFF. The DNA sequence is given as TGTGCCAGCAGCCGTAGGGGTGAGCAGTTCTTC. The V and J genes are TRBV28 and TRBJ2-1; TRBD1 could be the D gene, as 5 bases match. Cut back by 6 bases and 9 bases, the V and J ends lie 9 bases apart. The CDR3, cysteine through phenylalanine, is 11 amino acids long. The kept DNA is CDR3 alone, 33 bases in frame from the first base. The germline V gene provides CDR1 MDHEN and CDR2 SYDVKM. The full variable domain, completed from the reference TRBV28 and TRBJ2-1 proteins outside the CDR3, reads DVKVTQSSRYLVKRTGEKVFLECVQDMDHENMFWYRQDPGLGLRLIYFSYDVKMKEKGDIPEGYSVSREKKERFSLILESASTNQTSMYLCASSRRGEQFFGPGTRLTVL.